Presented here are 10 T cell receptor beta chains from one specimen sequenced in a study of T cell repertoires in cytomegalovirus infection. Their specific antigens are unknown. TCRdb reanalysed the reads using MiXCR and keeps one entry per CDR3 protein. The sample lists some 900,000 distinct CDR3 sequences, 32% occurring once. Specimen: cultured CD8+ T cells from PBMCs, collected from culture after CMV antigen stimulation. Receptor source: a human donor in good health (CMV status not recorded). Some clones in this sample may be carry-over from other donors' samples.

The V and J genes are TRBV29-1 and TRBJ2-3, with TRBD2 matching 16 bases. The germline V gene encodes CDR1 SQVTM and CDR2 ANQGSEA. The CDR3 sequence is 17 residues long. V was pared by 4 bases and J by 3 bases, with 7 bases of the junction left unmatched. DNA for the CDR3: TGCAGCGTTGTAGGGACTAGCGGGGGGGCAAGGACAGATACGCAGTATTTT. This gives the protein CSVVGTSGGARTDTQYF.

V gene TRBV6-8 combines with J gene TRBJ2-7, with TRBD1 as a possible D gene (6 bases). The CDR3 spans 13 residues. The germline V gene has CDR1 MNHGY and CDR2 SAAAGT. Trimming stripped 6 bases from V and 2 bases from J, with 11 bases between. The CDR3 DNA is TGTGCCAGCAGAGGGGGAGTACCCTACGAGCAGTACTTC. This gives the protein CASRGGVPYEQYF.

This chain uses TRBV2 with TRBJ2-3; 7 positions match TRBD2. Per germline, CDR1 SNHLY and CDR2 FYNNEI. Trimming cost V 1 base and J 5 bases; bases outside gene matches: 6. This CDR3 is 15 amino acids long. CDR3 sequence reads: CASSEDRTGGDTQYF. CDR3 sequence (DNA): TGTGCCAGCAGTGAAGATAGGACGGGGGGAGATACGCAGTATTTT.

This clonotype has a handful of counts. The chain recombines TRBV6-5 with TRBJ2-2; a weak D match, TRBD2 (7 bases). Per the germline V gene, CDR1 is MNHEY and CDR2 is SVGAGI. The CDR3 spans 15 residues. V was cut by 5 bases and J by 7 bases, with 17 bases left in between. The DNA of the CDR3 is TGTGCCAGCAGTCCCCGGGGGGCGGTGTACGGGGAGCTGTTTTTT. Translated, it gives CASSPRGAVYGELFF.

The chain combines TRBV10-2 with TRBJ2-2, with D unresolved. CDR1 is WSHSY and CDR2 is SAAADI in the germline V gene. This CDR3 has 12 residues. V was pared by 5 bases and J by 6 bases, with 7 bases between. DNA for the CDR3: TGCGCCAGCAGTAAATCCCCCGGGGAGCTGTTTTTT. This translates into CASSKSPGELFF.

The rearrangement joins TRBV6-5 to TRBJ2-5; 9 bases fit TRBD2. Per germline, CDR1 MNHEY and CDR2 SVGAGI. Trimming cost V 5 bases and J 1 base; bases outside gene matches: 5. The CDR3 extends over 15 amino acids. The CDR3 bases are TGTGCCAGCAGTGGAGAACTAGCGGGCCAAGAGACCCAGTACTTC. Translation: CASSGELAGQETQYF.

This clonotype was recorded at least ten times. The J gene is TRBJ1-2, the V gene TRBV7-3; 9 bases line up with TRBD1. CDR3 length equals 13 residues. Germline CDR1 is SGHTA and CDR2 is FQGTGA. Trimming cost V 5 bases and J 2 bases; bases outside gene matches: 0. The CDR3 DNA reads as TGTGCCAGCAGCGGGACAGGGAACTATGGCTACACCTTC. It encodes CASSGTGNYGYTF.

In this sample, this clonotype turned up a few times. V is TRBV27 and J is TRBJ2-1; 12 nucleotides agree with TRBD2. There are 18 residues in the CDR3. Per the germline V gene, CDR1 is MNHEY and CDR2 is SMNVEV (reference sequence). Germline trimming cut 2 bases from V and 4 bases from J; bases unmatched to any gene: 9. CDR3 loop: CASSLVPSGGALYNEQFF. As DNA, the CDR3 is TGTGCCAGCAGTTTAGTGCCTAGCGGGGGGGCCCTTTACAATGAGCAGTTCTTC.

In its sample, this clonotype was seen a few times. The gene calls are TRBV27 and TRBJ1-2; 7 bases align to TRBD1. The V gene's germline CDR1 is MNHEY and CDR2 SMNVEV (reference sequence). Trimming cost V 5 bases and J 0 bases; bases outside gene matches: 6. The CDR3 is 15 amino acids. The CDR3 spells CASSLRTGANYGYTF. The CDR3 nucleotides read TGTGCCAGCAGTCTCCGGACAGGAGCTAACTATGGCTACACCTTC.

This clonotype was counted many times. This sequence joins TRBV7-8 and TRBJ2-1, with D tentatively TRBD1 (6 bases). Germline V gives CDR1 SGHVS, CDR2 FQNEAQ. V dropped 5 bases and J dropped 8 bases, with 16 bases sitting between them. The CDR3 covers 14 residues. This CDR3 reads CASSLRLEGDEQFF. CDR3 DNA: TGTGCCAGCAGCCTAAGGCTAGAGGGGGATGAGCAGTTCTTC.